This T cell receptor (beta chain) comes out of a study of human versus mouse CDR3 diversity and MHC coevolution. Germline V CDR1 and CDR2: LNHDA, SQIVND (reference sequence). This CDR3 is 17 amino acids long. Trimming cost V 4 bases and J 0 bases; bases outside gene matches: 6. Profiled with immunoSEQ multiplex PCR; TCRdb holds only in-frame clones, not every one. The profile shows about 77,000 clones, roughly 92% of them singletons. This chain uses TRBV19 with TRBJ2-3; 11 bases line up with TRBD2. This clonotype originated in a person between 25 and 70 years old in good health. Input material: naive CD4+ T cells from blood. The subset was: CD45RO-negative CD62L-positive naive CD4 T cells. The CDR3, as DNA: TGTGCCAGTAGTACCCGAGGGACTAGCGGAAGCACAGATACGCAGTATTTT. Translating gives CASSTRGTSGSTDTQYF.